This T cell receptor beta chain emerged from a study of shared T cell receptors in the human thymus. Assay used: immunoSEQ multiplex PCR; TCRdb lists only in-frame clones, some missing. The sample gives some 760,000 clones, 70% to 90% of which show up once; more than 0.008% is in the top ten. Per the germline V gene, CDR1 is SGHRS and CDR2 is YFSETQ. V was clipped by 3 bases and J by 0 bases, with 8 bases between them. The CDR3 sequence is 14 residues long. These same records also appear under a second study, on human thymus T cells. That work contributes: Finnish infants who were healthy and having corrective surgery for congenital heart defects made up the donors. Thymic material originated from resections removed in the course of corrective heart surgery. Gene usage for V and J segments appeared biased in thymic and blood repertoires. Among unrelated individuals, related research reported thymic repertoires that overlapped highly.

Sequenced material: thymocytes. The chain carries TRBV5-1 and TRBJ2-3; D remains ambiguous. This clonotype originated in a girl under three years old with a congenital heart defect. CDR3 in amino acids: CASSWSTSTDTQYF. The CDR3 DNA reads TGCGCCAGCAGCTGGAGCACTAGCACAGATACGCAGTATTTT.